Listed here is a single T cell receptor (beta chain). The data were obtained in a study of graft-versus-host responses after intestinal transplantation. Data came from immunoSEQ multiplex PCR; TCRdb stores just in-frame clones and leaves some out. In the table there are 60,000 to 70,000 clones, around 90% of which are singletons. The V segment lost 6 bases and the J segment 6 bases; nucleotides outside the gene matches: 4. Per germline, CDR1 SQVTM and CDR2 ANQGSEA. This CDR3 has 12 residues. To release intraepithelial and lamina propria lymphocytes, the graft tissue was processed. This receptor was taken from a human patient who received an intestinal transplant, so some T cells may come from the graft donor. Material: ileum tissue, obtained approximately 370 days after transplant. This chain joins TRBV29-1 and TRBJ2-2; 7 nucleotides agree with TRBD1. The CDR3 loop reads CSVTGWAGELFF. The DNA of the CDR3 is TGCAGCGTGACAGGGTGGGCCGGGGAGCTGTTTTTT.